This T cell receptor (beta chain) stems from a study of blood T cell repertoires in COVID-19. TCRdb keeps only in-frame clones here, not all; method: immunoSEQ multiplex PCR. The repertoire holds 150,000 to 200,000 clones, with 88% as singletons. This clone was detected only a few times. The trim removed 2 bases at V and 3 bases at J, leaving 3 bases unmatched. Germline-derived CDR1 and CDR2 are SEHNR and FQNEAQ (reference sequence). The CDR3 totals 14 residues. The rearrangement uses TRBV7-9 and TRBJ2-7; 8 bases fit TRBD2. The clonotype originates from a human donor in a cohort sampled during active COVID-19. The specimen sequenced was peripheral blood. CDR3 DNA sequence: TGTGCCAGCAGCTTATATAGCGGGGACTACGAGCAGTACTTC. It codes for CASSLYSGDYEQYF.